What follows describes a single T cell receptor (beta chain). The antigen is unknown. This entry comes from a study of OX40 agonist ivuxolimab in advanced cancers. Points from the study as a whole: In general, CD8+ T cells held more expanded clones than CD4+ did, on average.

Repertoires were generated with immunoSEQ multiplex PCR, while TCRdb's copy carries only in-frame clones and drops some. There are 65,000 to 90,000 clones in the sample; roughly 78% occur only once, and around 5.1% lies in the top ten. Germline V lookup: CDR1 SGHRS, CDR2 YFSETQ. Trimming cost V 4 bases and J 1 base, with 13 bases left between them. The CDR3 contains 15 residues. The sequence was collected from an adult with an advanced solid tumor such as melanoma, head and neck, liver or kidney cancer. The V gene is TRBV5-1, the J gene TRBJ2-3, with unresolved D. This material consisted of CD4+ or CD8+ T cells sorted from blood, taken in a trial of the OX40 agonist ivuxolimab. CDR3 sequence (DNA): TGCGCCAGCAGCCCCGGCCTCCCCGGCACAGATACGCAGTATTTT. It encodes CASSPGLPGTDTQYF.